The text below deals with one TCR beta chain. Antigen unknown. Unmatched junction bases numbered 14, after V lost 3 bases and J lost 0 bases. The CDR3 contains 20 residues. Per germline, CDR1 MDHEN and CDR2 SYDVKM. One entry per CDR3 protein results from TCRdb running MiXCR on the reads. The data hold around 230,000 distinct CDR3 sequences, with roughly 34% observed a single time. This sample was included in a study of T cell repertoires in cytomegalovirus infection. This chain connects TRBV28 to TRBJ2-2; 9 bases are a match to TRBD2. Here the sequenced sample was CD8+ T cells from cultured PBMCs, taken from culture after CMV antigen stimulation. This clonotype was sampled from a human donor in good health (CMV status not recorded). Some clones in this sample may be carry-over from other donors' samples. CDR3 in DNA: TGTGCCAGCAGTTTTCCTCCAACTTACACTAGCGGGCCGAACACCGGGGAGCTGTTTTTT. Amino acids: CASSFPPTYTSGPNTGELFF. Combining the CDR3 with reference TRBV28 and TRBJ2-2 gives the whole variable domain DVKVTQSSRYLVKRTGEKVFLECVQDMDHENMFWYRQDPGLGLRLIYFSYDVKMKEKGDIPEGYSVSREKKERFSLILESASTNQTSMYLCASSFPPTYTSGPNTGELFFGEGSRLTVL.